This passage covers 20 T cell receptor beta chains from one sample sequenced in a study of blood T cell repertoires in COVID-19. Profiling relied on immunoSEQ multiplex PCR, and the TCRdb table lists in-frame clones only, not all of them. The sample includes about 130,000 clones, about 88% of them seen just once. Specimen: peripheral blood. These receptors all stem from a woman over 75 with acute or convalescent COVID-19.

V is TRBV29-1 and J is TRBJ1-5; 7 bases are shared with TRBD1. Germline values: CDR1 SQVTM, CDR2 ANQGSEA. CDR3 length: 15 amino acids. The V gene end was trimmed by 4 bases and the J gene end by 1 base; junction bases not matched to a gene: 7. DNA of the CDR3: TGCAGCGTTGTTCTAGGGGGCTCGAGCAATCAGCCCCAGCATTTT. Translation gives CSVVLGGSSNQPQHF.

The DNA of the CDR3 is TGTGCCAGCGCTAGCGGGGCCCTAGCCAAAAACATTCAGTACTTC. Its translation: CASASGALAKNIQYF. The chain carries TRBV28 and TRBJ2-4; 9 bases line up with TRBD2. The CDR3 length is 15 residues. Germline V gene data show CDR1 as MDHEN and CDR2 as SYDVKM. The junction had 5 bases not matched to a gene; V was cut back by 8 bases and J by 0 bases.

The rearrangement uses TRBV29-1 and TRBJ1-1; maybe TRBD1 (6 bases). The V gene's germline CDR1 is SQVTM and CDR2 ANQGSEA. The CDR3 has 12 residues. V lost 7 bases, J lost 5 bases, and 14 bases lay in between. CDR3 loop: CSALTGETEAFF. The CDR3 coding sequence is TGCAGCGCCCTGACAGGTGAGACTGAAGCTTTCTTT.

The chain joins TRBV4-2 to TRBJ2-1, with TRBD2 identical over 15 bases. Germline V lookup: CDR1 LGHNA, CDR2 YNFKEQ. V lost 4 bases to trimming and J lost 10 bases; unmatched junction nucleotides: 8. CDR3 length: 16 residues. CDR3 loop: CASSPRTSGGDWEQFF. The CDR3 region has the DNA TGTGCCAGCAGCCCCAGGACTAGCGGGGGGGATTGGGAGCAGTTCTTC.

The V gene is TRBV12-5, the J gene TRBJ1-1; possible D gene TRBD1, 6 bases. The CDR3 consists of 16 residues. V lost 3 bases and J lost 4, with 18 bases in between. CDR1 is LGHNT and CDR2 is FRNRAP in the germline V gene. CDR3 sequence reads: CASGFILQGGGTEAFF. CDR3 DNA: TGTGCTAGTGGTTTCATTCTACAGGGAGGGGGCACTGAAGCTTTCTTT.

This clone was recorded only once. CDR3 nucleotide sequence: TGCGCCAGCAGCTTGGGACAGGGTCGTTTCTATAATTCACCCCTCCACTTT. It translates to CASSLGQGRFYNSPLHF. The chain employs TRBV5-1 and TRBJ1-6; 7 bases align to TRBD1. This CDR3 is 17 amino acids long. Germline CDR1 reads SGHRS; CDR2 reads YFSETQ. V trimming: 0 bases; J trimming: 3 bases; junction bases outside the gene matches: 6.

CDR3 sequence reads: CAISDGTGNTEAFF. CDR3 nucleotide sequence: TGTGCCATCAGTGACGGGACAGGGAACACTGAAGCTTTCTTT. The chain carries TRBV10-3 and TRBJ1-1, with 8 bases lining up with TRBD1. Germline CDR1 is ENHRY and CDR2 is SYGVKD. This CDR3 contains 14 residues. J gave up 1 base and V 3 bases, and 1 base lay outside the gene matches.

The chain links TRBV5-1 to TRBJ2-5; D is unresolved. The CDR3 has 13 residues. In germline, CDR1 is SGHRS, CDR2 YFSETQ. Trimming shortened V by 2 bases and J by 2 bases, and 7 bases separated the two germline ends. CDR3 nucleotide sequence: TGCGCCAGCAGCTTCGTCGGTCAAGAGACCCAGTACTTC. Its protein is CASSFVGQETQYF.

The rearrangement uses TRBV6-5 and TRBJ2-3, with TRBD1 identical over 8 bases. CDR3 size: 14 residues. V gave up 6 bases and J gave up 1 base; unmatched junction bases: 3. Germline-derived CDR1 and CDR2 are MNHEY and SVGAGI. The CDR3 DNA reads TGTGCCAGCAGCGCGACAGGGGGCACAGATACGCAGTATTTT. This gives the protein CASSATGGTDTQYF.

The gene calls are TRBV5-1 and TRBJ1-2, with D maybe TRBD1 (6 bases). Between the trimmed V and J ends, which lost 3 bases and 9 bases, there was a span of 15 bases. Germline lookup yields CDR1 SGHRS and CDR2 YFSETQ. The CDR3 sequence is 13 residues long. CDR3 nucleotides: TGCGCCAGCAGCTCAACAGGGAGCGGGAGCTACACCTTC. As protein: CASSSTGSGSYTF.

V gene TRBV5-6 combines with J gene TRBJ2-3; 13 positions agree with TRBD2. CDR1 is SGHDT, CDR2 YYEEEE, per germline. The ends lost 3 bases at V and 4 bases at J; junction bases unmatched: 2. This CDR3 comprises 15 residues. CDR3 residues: CASSWGLAGPDTQYF. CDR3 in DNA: TGTGCCAGCAGCTGGGGACTAGCGGGGCCAGATACGCAGTATTTT.

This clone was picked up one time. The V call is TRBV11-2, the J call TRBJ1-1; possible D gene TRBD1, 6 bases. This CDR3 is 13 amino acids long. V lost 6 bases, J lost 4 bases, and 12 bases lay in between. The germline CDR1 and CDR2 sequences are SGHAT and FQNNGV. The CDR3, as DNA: TGTGCCAGCAGTACAGGGTTGGGCACTGAAGCTTTCTTT. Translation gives CASSTGLGTEAFF.

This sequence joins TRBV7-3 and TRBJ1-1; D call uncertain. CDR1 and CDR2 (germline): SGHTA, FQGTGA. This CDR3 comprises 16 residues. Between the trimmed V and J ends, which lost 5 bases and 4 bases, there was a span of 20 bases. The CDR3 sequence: CASSPGWSGGVTEAFF. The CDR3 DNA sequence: TGTGCCAGCAGCCCCGGCTGGTCGGGCGGGGTCACTGAAGCTTTCTTT.

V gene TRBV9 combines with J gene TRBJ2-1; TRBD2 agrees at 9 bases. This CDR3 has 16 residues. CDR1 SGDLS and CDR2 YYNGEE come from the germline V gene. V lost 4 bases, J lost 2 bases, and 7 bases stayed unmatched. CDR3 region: CASSPQAGGPYNEQFF. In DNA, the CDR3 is TGTGCCAGCAGCCCTCAAGCGGGGGGTCCCTACAATGAGCAGTTCTTC.

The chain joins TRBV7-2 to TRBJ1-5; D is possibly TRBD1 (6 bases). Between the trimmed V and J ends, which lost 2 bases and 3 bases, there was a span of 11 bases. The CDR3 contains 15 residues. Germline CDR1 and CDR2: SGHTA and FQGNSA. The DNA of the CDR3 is TGTGCCAGCAGCTTAAGGACAGCCCTCAATCAGCCCCAGCATTTT. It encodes CASSLRTALNQPQHF.

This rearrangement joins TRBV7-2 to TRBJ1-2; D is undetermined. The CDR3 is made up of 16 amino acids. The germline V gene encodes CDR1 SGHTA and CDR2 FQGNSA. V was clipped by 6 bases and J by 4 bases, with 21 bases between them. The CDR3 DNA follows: TGTGCCAGCAGAGCATACAGCTCGGCAGCCGGCTATGGCTACACCTTC. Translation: CASRAYSSAAGYGYTF.

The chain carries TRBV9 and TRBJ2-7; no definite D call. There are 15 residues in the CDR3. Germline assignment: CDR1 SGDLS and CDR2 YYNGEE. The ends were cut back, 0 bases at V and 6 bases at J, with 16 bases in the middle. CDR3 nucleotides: TGTGCCAGCAGCGTAGAAGTCCACAACTACGTCGAGCAGTACTTC. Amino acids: CASSVEVHNYVEQYF.

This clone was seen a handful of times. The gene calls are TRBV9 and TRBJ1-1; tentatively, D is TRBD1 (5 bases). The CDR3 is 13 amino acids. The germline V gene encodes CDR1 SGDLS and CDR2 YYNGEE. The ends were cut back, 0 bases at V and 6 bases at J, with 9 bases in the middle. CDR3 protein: CASSVEGIAEAFF. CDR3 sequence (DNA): TGTGCCAGCAGCGTAGAGGGGATCGCTGAAGCTTTCTTT.

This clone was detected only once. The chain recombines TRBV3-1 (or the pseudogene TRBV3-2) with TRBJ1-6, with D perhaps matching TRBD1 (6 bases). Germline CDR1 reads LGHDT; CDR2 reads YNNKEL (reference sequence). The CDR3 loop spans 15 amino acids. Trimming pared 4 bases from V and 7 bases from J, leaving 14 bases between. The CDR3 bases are TGTGCCAGCAGCCTTCAGGGGAGTACCAATTCACCCCTCCACTTT. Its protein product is CASSLQGSTNSPLHF.

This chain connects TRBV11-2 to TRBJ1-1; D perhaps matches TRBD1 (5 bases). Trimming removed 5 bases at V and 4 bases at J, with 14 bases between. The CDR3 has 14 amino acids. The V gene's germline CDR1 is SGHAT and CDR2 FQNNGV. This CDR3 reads CASSPGHWGTEAFF. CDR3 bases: TGTGCCAGCAGCCCCGGACACTGGGGCACTGAAGCTTTCTTT.